These 2 T cell receptor beta chains came from one sample sequenced in a study of T cell repertoires in cytomegalovirus infection. Their antigens are not known. TCRdb itself ran the reads through MiXCR, one entry per CDR3 protein. In the table there are about half a million distinct CDR3 sequences, under 55% of which are singletons. The specimen was cultured PBMCs, collected from culture after CMV antigen stimulation. These receptor sequences come from a human donor in good health (CMV status not recorded). Some clones in this sample may be carry-over from other donors' samples.

This clonotype was seen a handful of times. The chain has TRBV7-9 and TRBJ2-3, with 13 bases that match TRBD2. The CDR3 sequence is 16 residues long. Trimming removed 6 bases from V and 6 bases from J; junction bases left unmatched: 9. Germline V gene lookup returns CDR1 SEHNR and CDR2 FQNEAQ (reference sequence). CDR3 DNA sequence: TGTGCCAGCAGGATACTAGCGGGAGGGCACGCGGATACGCAGTATTTT. This encodes CASRILAGGHADTQYF.

The chain joins TRBV28 to TRBJ1-6, with D perhaps TRBD1 (6 bases). Deletions cut 6 bases from V and 7 bases from J, with 16 bases between. Germline loops: CDR1 MDHEN, CDR2 SYDVKM. CDR3 length: 15 amino acids. The CDR3 DNA reads TGTGCCAGCAGGCCGGGACACTATATCAATTCACCCCTCCACTTT. This encodes CASRPGHYINSPLHF.